This TCR beta chain was identified during a study of blood T cell repertoires in COVID-19. Study at large: Acute and convalescent COVID-19 samples came from the United States, Italy and Spain. The cDNA or gDNA used as material had been derived from T cells, B-cell-depleted T cells, or PBMCs.

Authors' processing steps: Amplifying reference gene primers gave estimates of nucleated cell counts. This table comes from immunoSEQ multiplex PCR, and its TCRdb copy is limited to in-frame clones, with some not included. That table supplies the V and J calls and clone size; D and trimming were determined from the DNA. The profile shows 150,000 or so clones, about four fifths of them singletons. CDR1 is LNHDA, CDR2 SQIVND, per germline (reference sequence). Germline trimming cut 8 bases from V and 9 bases from J; bases unmatched to any gene: 9. CDR3 length: 14 amino acids. Many counts were recorded for this clone.

The receptor was derived from a human donor with acute or convalescent COVID-19. The donor label of this sample is uncertain. The sequenced sample was peripheral blood. The chain uses TRBV19 and TRBJ2-1; TRBD2 aligns across 11 bases. CDR3 bases: TGTGCCAGTCGCCTAGCGGGGGGCCCCAGTGAGCAGTTCTTC. Translated: CASRLAGGPSEQFF.